The 10 T cell receptor beta chains below were found in one sample sequenced in a study of spatial heterogeneity in lung cancer. TCRdb reprocessed the 5' RACE reads with MiXCR, giving one entry per CDR3 protein. The profile shows more than 80,000 distinct CDR3 sequences, about an eighth of them singletons. As for time point: sample taken at primary tumor resection. Sequencing covered unsorted whole RNA taken from tumor, nontumor lung or frozen PBMC. Sequencing used PBMCs, obtained at surgery. The receptors derive from a male donor with early-stage non-small cell lung cancer.

This clonotype was counted at least ten times. The chain is built from TRBV20-1 and TRBJ1-5, with D perhaps TRBD1 (6 bases). The CDR3 consists of 13 residues. V was clipped by 6 bases and J by 0 bases, with 9 bases between them. Germline values: CDR1 DFQATT, CDR2 SNEGSKA (reference sequence). Here the CDR3 reads CSAMTGSNQPQHF. The CDR3 bases are TGCAGTGCAATGACAGGTAGCAATCAGCCCCAGCATTTT.

This clonotype was detected ten times or more. V is TRBV4-1 and J is TRBJ1-4, with D unresolved. V gave up 3 bases and J gave up 4 bases, with 6 bases separating them. The CDR3 is made up of 13 amino acids. Germline V gene lookup returns CDR1 MGHRA and CDR2 YSYEKL. CDR3 in amino acids: CASSQTVNEKLFF. The CDR3 DNA follows: TGCGCCAGCAGCCAGACGGTTAATGAAAAACTGTTTTTT.

The chain combines TRBV7-2 with TRBJ1-5; 9 nucleotides match TRBD1. The junction had 11 bases not matched to a gene; V was cut back by 5 bases and J by 6 bases. The CDR3 loop spans 16 amino acids. Germline V gene lookup returns CDR1 SGHTA and CDR2 FQGNSA. The CDR3 DNA follows: TGTGCCAGCAGCATTTATGAGACGGGACAGGGTCAGCCCCAGCATTTT. This encodes CASSIYETGQGQPQHF.

The chain carries TRBV28 and TRBJ2-7; D call uncertain. CDR3 length equals 12 residues. The V and J ends lost 6 bases and 7 bases respectively, with 13 bases between them. Per the germline V gene, CDR1 is MDHEN and CDR2 is SYDVKM. Written as DNA, the CDR3 is TGTGCCAGCAGGATCTCTATGCGAGAGCAGTACTTC. Translation gives CASRISMREQYF.

The chain links TRBV6-5 to TRBJ2-3, with 10 bases aligning to TRBD2. The CDR3 contains 18 residues. Germline V gene sequence: CDR1 MNHEY, CDR2 SVGAGI. After removal of 0 bases from V and 0 bases from J, the junction contained 6 bases not matched to a gene. CDR3 nucleotide sequence: TGTGCCAGCAGTTACTCGTCTAGCGGGAGACTAAGCACAGATACGCAGTATTTT. Translated, it gives CASSYSSSGRLSTDTQYF.

This clonotype was detected only a few times. V and J are TRBV2 and TRBJ2-7, with 8 bases aligning to TRBD2. CDR1 and CDR2 from the germline V gene are SNHLY and FYNNEI. This CDR3 is built from 14 residues. With 4 bases clipped from V and 5 bases from J, the junction kept 7 bases outside the gene matches. The CDR3, as DNA: TGTGCCAGCAGTGGCGACGGGAGGGCCCACGAGCAGTACTTC. This codes for CASSGDGRAHEQYF.

This clonotype occurred a few times. Germline is not matched at one junction end, which may reflect a read error. The chain links TRBV5-1 to TRBJ1-1; 10 bases map to TRBD1. Germline CDR1 SGHRS, CDR2 YFSETQ. The CDR3 contains 15 residues. CDR3 in DNA: TGCGTCAGCAGCTCGACCGGGACAGGGGCTATCTTAGCTTTCTTT. Translated: CVSSSTGTGAILAFF.

The chain employs TRBV5-1 and TRBJ1-5; maybe TRBD1 (6 bases). Germline values: CDR1 SGHRS, CDR2 YFSETQ. The CDR3 has 15 amino acids. Trimming took 1 base from V and 2 from J, leaving 10 bases between them. This CDR3 reads CASSLLGGRNQPQHF. DNA of the CDR3: TGCGCCAGCAGCTTGCTAGGGGGACGCAATCAGCCCCAGCATTTT. Full variable domain (outside the CDR3, taken from reference TRBV5-1 and TRBJ1-5): KAGVTQTPRYLIKTRGQQVTLSCSPISGHRSVSWYQQTPGQGLQFLFEYFSETQRNKGNFPGRFSGRQFSNSRSEMNVSTLELGDSALYLCASSLLGGRNQPQHFGDGTRLSIL.

This clonotype has just a few counts. The chain combines TRBV10-3 with TRBJ1-2, with D unclear. V dropped 7 bases and J dropped 6 bases, with 15 bases sitting between them. The CDR3 runs to 13 residues. Germline CDR1 ENHRY, CDR2 SYGVKD. As DNA, the CDR3 is TGTGCCATCAAGGTGTTTTTGGATAATGGCTACACCTTC. Its translation: CAIKVFLDNGYTF.

This clonotype came up many times. The chain uses TRBV9 and TRBJ2-1, with 8 bases that match TRBD2. Unmatched junction bases numbered 8, after V lost 4 bases and J lost 8 bases. Germline CDR1 is SGDLS and CDR2 is YYNGEE. There are 14 residues in the CDR3. The CDR3 DNA reads as TGTGCCAGCAGCATTAGCGGGAAACTGGATGAGCAGTTCTTC. Its protein product is CASSISGKLDEQFF.